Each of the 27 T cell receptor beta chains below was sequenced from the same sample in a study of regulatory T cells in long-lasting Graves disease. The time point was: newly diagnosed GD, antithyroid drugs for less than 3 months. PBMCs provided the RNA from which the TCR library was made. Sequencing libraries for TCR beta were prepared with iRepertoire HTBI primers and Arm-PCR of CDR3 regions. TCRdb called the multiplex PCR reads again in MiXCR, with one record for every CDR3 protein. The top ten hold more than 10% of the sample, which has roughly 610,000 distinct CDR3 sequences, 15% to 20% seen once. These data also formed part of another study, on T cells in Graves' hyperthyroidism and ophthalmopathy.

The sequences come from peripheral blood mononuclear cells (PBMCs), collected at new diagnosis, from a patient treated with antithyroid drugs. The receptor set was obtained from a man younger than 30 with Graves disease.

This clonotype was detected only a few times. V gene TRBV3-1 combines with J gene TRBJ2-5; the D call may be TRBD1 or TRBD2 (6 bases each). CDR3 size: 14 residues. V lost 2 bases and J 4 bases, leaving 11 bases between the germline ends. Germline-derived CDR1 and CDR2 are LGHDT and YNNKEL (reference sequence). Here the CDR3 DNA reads TGTGCCAGCAGCCAATTCGGGGGCGCAGAGACCCAGTACTTC. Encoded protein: CASSQFGGAETQYF.

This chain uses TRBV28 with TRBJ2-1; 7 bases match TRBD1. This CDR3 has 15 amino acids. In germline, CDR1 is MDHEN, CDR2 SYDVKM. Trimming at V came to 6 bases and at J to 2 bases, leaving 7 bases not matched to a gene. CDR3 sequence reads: CASSQTGAPYNEQFF. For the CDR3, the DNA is TGTGCCAGCAGCCAAACAGGGGCCCCCTACAATGAGCAGTTCTTC.

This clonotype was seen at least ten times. The CDR3, as DNA: TGTGCCAGCAGGGACTACAGGGGGAACACTGAAGCTTTCTTT. Translation gives CASRDYRGNTEAFF. The chain joins TRBV6-1 to TRBJ1-1; the match to TRBD1 covers 7 bases. The CDR3 extends over 14 amino acids. V trimming: 6 bases; J trimming: 1 base; junction bases outside the gene matches: 5. The germline V gene encodes CDR1 MNHNS and CDR2 SASEGT.

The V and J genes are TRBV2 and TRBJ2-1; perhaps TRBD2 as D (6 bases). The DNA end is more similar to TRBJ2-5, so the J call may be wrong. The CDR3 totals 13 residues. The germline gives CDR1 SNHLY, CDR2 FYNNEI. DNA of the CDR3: TGTGCCAGCATAGGGACTGCTCAAGAGACCCAGTACTTC. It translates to CASIGTAQETQYF.

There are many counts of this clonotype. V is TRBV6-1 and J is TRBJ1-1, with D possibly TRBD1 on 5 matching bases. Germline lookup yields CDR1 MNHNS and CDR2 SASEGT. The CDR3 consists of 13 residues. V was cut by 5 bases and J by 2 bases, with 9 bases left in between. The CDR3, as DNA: TGTGCCAGCAGTCCGACAGACAACACTGAAGCTTTCTTT. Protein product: CASSPTDNTEAFF.

CDR3 sequence (DNA): TGTGCCAGCAGCCAAGGGGAGTCAGAGACCCAGTACTTC. Protein: CASSQGESETQYF. J is TRBJ2-5 and V is TRBV4-2; D may be TRBD2 (5 bases). CDR1 and CDR2 (germline): LGHNA, YNFKEQ. The CDR3 runs to 13 residues. The V gene lost 1 base and the J gene lost 4 bases, with 7 bases spanning the gap.

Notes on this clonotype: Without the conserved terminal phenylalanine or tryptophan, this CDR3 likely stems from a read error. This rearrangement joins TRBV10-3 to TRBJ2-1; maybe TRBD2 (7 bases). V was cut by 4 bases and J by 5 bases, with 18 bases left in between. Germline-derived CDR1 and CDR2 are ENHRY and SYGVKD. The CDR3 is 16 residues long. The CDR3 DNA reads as TGTGCCATCAGTGCCCCTCAGGCGGGGGCGGACAATGAGCAGTTCTCC. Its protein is CAISAPQAGADNEQFS.

CDR3: CASSAGTSGPAGELFF. CDR3 bases: TGTGCCAGCAGCGCCGGGACTAGCGGCCCGGCCGGGGAGCTGTTTTTT. The chain links TRBV9 to TRBJ2-2; TRBD2 matches at 11 bases. Trimming removed 3 bases from V and 6 bases from J; junction bases left unmatched: 7. The CDR3 runs 16 residues. The germline V gene encodes CDR1 SGDLS and CDR2 YYNGEE.

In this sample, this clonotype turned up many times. Written as DNA, the CDR3 is TGTGCCAGCAGCTTAGGAAGGCGGGAGGAATCCTACGAGCAGTACTTC. It codes for CASSLGRREESYEQYF. J is TRBJ2-7 and V is TRBV11-2; 8 nucleotides match TRBD2. Germline V lookup: CDR1 SGHAT, CDR2 FQNNGV. The CDR3 has 16 amino acids. V trimming: 1 base; J trimming: 1 base; junction bases outside the gene matches: 6.

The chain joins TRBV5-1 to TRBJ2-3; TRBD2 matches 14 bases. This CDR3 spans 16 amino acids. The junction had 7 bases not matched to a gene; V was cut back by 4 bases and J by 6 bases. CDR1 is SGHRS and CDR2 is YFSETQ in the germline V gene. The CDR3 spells CASSEAGLAGVDTQYF. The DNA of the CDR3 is TGCGCCAGCAGCGAGGCGGGACTAGCGGGAGTGGATACGCAGTATTTT.

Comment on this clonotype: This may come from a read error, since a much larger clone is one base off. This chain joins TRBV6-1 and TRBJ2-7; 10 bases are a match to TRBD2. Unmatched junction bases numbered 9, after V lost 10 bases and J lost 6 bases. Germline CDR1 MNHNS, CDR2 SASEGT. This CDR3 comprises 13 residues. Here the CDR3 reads CANRLAGVLEQYF. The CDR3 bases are TGTGCCAACAGGCTAGCGGGAGTACTCGAGCAGTACTTC.

Here the CDR3 DNA reads TGTGCCAGCAGTGTCGACGGTAAAAACATTCAGTACTTC. Amino acid sequence: CASSVDGKNIQYF. The chain is built from TRBV2 and TRBJ2-4; no reliable D call. The germline V gene has CDR1 SNHLY and CDR2 FYNNEI. There are 13 residues in the CDR3. Trimming took 4 bases from V and 4 from J, leaving 8 bases between them.

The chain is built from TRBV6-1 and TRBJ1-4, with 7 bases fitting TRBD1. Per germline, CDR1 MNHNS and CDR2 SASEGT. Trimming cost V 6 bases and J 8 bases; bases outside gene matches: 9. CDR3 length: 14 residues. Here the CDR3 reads CASRPQGSYEKLFF. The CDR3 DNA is TGTGCCAGCAGACCACAGGGGTCTTACGAAAAACTGTTTTTT.

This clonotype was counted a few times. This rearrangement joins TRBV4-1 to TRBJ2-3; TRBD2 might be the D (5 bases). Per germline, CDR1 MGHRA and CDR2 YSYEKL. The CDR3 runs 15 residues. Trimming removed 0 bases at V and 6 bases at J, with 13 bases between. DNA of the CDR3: TGCGCCAGCAGCCAAGAAAATGTACCGGGGGATACGCAGTATTTT. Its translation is CASSQENVPGDTQYF.

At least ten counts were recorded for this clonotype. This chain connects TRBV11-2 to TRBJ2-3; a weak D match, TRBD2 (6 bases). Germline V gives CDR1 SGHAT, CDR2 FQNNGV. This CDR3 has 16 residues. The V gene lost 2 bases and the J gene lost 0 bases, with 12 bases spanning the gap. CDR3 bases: TGTGCCAGCAGCTTATTGGGAGCGGGTAGCACAGATACGCAGTATTTT. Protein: CASSLLGAGSTDTQYF.

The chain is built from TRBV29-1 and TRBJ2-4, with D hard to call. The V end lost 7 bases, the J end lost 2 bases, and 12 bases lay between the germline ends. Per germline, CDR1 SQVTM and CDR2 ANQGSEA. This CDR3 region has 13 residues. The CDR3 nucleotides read TGCAGCGCCTTAACCAGCACCAAAAACATTCAGTACTTC. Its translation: CSALTSTKNIQYF.

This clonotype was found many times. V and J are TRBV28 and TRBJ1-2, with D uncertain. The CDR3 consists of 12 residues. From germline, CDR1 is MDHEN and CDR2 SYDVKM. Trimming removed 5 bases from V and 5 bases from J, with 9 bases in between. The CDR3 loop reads CASSTAGYGYTF. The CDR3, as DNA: TGTGCCAGCAGTACAGCGGGATATGGCTACACCTTC.

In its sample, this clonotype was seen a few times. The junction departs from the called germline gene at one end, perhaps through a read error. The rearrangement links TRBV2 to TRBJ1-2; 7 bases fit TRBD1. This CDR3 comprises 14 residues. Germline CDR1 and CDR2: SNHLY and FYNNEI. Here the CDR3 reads CASSERGRGYGHTF. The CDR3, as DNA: TGTGCCAGCAGTGAAAGGGGGCGCGGCTATGGCCACACCTTC.

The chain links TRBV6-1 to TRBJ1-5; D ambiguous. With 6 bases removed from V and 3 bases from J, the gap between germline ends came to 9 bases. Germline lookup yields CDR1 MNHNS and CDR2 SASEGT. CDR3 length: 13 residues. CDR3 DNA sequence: TGTGCCAGCAGATCGAATTACAATCAGCCCCAGCATTTT. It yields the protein CASRSNYNQPQHF.

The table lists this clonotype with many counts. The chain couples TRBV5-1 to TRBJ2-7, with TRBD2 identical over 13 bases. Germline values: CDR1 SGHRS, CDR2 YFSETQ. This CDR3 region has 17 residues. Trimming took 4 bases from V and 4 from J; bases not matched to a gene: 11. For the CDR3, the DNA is TGCGCCAGCAGCCCAGGACTAGCGGGAGTCCTGGGATACGAGCAGTACTTC. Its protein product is CASSPGLAGVLGYEQYF.

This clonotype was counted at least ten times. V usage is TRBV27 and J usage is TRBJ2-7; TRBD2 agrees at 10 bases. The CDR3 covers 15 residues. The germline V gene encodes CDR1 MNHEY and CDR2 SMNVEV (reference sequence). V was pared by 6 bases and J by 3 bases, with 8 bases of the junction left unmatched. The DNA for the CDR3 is TGTGCCAGCAGGAGAGTAGCGGGAGGTCTCTACGAGCAGTACTTC. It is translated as CASRRVAGGLYEQYF.

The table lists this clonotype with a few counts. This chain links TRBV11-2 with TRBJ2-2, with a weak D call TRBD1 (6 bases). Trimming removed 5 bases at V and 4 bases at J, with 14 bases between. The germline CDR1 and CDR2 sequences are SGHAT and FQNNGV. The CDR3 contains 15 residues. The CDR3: CASSPRDIFTGELFF. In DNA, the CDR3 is TGTGCCAGCAGCCCCAGGGACATTTTCACCGGGGAGCTGTTTTTT.

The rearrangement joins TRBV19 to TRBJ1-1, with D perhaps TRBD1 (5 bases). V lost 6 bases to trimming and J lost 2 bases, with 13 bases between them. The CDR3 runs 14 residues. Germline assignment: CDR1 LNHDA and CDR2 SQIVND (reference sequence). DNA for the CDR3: TGTGCCAGTAGAATTGGGACCCTAAACACTGAAGCTTTCTTT. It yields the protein CASRIGTLNTEAFF.

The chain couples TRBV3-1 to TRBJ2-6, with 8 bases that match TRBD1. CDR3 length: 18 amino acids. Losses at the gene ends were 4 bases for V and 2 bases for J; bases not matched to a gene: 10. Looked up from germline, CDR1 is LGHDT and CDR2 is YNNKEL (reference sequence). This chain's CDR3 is CASSPHQGQGTGANVLTF. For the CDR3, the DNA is TGTGCCAGCAGCCCCCATCAAGGACAGGGAACTGGGGCCAACGTCCTGACTTTC. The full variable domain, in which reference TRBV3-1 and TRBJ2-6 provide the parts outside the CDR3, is DTAVSQTPKYLVTQMGNDKSIKCEQNLGHDTMYWYKQDSKKFLKIMFSYNNKELIINETVPNRFSPKSPDKAHLNLHINSLELGDSAVYFCASSPHQGQGTGANVLTFGAGSRLTVL.

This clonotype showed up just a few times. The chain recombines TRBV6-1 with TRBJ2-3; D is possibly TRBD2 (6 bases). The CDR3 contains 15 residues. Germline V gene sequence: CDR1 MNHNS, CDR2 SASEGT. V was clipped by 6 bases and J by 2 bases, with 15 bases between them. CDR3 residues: CASSKRRDFTDTQYF. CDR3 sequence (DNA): TGTGCCAGCAGCAAGCGCCGGGACTTCACAGATACGCAGTATTTT.

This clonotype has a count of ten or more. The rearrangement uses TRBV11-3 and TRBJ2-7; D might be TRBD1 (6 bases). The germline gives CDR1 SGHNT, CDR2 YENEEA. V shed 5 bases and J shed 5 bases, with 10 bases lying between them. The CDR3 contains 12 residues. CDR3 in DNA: TGTGCCAGCAGCAGCAACAGGGACGAGCAGTACTTC. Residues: CASSSNRDEQYF. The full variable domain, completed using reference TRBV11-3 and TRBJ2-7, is EAGVVQSPRYKIIEKKQPVAFWCNPISGHNTLYWYLQNLGQGPELLIRYENEEAVDDSQLPKDRFSAERLKGVDSTLKIQPAELGDSAVYLCASSSNRDEQYFGPGTRLTVT.

The CDR3 coding sequence is TGTGCCAGCAATCCGGAGGAGACCTCCTACAATGAGCAGTTCTTC. Translating gives CASNPEETSYNEQFF. The rearrangement uses TRBV12-3 or TRBV12-4 and TRBJ2-1, with a tentative D call TRBD2 (5 bases). This CDR3 contains 15 residues. Trimming removed 7 bases from V and 0 bases from J, with 13 bases in between.